The 15 T cell receptor beta chains in this list originate from one sample, sequenced in a study. TCRdb reprocessed the 5' RACE reads via MiXCR and lists one record per CDR3 protein. The data hold 5,000 to 7,500 distinct CDR3 sequences, with 55% to 70% observed a single time. The sample consisted of tumor-infiltrating memory CD4+ T cells sorted from the breast tumor. Subset specified: memory CD4+ T cells, CD4+CD45RO+CD25-. These receptors originate from a female donor with breast cancer.

The chain carries TRBV15 and TRBJ2-7, with D hard to call. This CDR3 has 14 amino acids. V lost 0 bases and J lost 2, with 8 bases in between. Germline CDR1 and CDR2: LNHNV and YYDKDF (reference sequence). The CDR3 bases are TGTGCCACCAGCAGAGATATGGGTACCTACGAGCAGTACTTC. This sequence encodes CATSRDMGTYEQYF.

The chain uses TRBV7-2 and TRBJ2-1; 8 positions match TRBD2. There are 12 residues in the CDR3. Trimming at V came to 5 bases and at J to 15 bases, leaving 9 bases not matched to a gene. Looked up from germline, CDR1 is SGHTA and CDR2 is FQGNSA. The CDR3 protein is CASSPAGTRRFF. In DNA, the CDR3 is TGTGCCAGCAGCCCCGCCGGGACTAGGCGGTTCTTC.

The chain has TRBV18 and TRBJ1-3; TRBD1 might be the D (5 bases). Germline V gives CDR1 KGHSH, CDR2 LQKENI. CDR3 length equals 15 residues. V was pared by 0 bases and J by 2 bases, with 8 bases between. In DNA, the CDR3 is TGTGCCAGCTCACCACCCGGGGGGACTGGAAACACCATATATTTT. Amino acids: CASSPPGGTGNTIYF.

The chain employs TRBV10-3 and TRBJ1-6, with D unclear. The CDR3 is 19 residues long. With 10 bases removed from V and 9 bases from J, the gap between germline ends came to 34 bases. Germline CDR1 reads ENHRY; CDR2 reads SYGVKD. The CDR3, as DNA: TGTGCCACCAGAGACGTCGAAAGGTCGAGAGAAGGTCAAAGTTCACCCCTCCACTTT. Its protein product is CATRDVERSREGQSSPLHF.

The chain uses TRBV12-3 or TRBV12-4 and TRBJ2-2, with D possibly TRBD2 on 5 matching bases. The CDR3 runs to 15 residues. Trimming left V 0 bases short and J 4 bases short, with 9 bases between. The CDR3 sequence: CASSLAGVRTGELFF. DNA of the CDR3: TGTGCCAGCAGTTTAGCGGGAGTTCGCACCGGGGAGCTGTTTTTT.

This clonotype was observed a handful of times. This chain connects TRBV20-1 to TRBJ1-2, with 9 bases aligning to TRBD1. J was trimmed by 2 bases and V by 0 bases; bases with no gene match: 4. The germline V gene has CDR1 DFQATT and CDR2 SNEGSKA (reference sequence). This CDR3 is 15 amino acids long. The CDR3 is CSARDPDRGNYGYTF. The CDR3 DNA follows: TGCAGTGCTAGAGATCCGGACAGGGGAAACTATGGCTACACCTTC.

Only one count was recorded for this clonotype. CDR3 in amino acids: CSASGAKLAGPVYLNNEQFF. The DNA for the CDR3 is TGCAGTGCTAGCGGGGCTAAACTAGCGGGCCCGGTGTATTTAAACAATGAGCAGTTCTTC. The rearrangement uses TRBV20-1 and TRBJ2-1, with TRBD2 identical over 9 bases. This CDR3 region has 20 residues. Germline trimming cut 3 bases from V and 5 bases from J; bases unmatched to any gene: 23. Germline CDR1 DFQATT, CDR2 SNEGSKA (reference sequence).

There are a few counts of this clonotype. The chain uses TRBV6-5 and TRBJ2-2; 11 nucleotides agree with TRBD2. Germline-derived CDR1 and CDR2 are MNHEY and SVGAGI. The V and J ends lost 7 bases and 1 base, in that order; junction bases with no gene match: 8. The CDR3 totals 17 residues. The chain's CDR3 is CASTSAGLAGNTGELFF. Written as DNA, the CDR3 is TGTGCCAGCACCTCCGCCGGACTAGCGGGGAACACCGGGGAGCTGTTTTTT.

This chain joins TRBV3-1 and TRBJ2-1, with TRBD1 identical over 7 bases. V shed 7 bases, J shed 1 base, and the junction held 7 bases outside the gene matches. Germline assignment: CDR1 LGHDT and CDR2 YNNKEL (reference sequence). The CDR3 is 15 residues long. The CDR3 coding sequence is TGTGCCAGCACCCCACGGGACAGATCCTACAATGAGCAGTTCTTC. Its translation: CASTPRDRSYNEQFF.

The chain links TRBV7-3 to TRBJ1-5; a possible D gene is TRBD1 (5 bases). CDR3 size: 18 residues. Per germline, CDR1 SGHTA and CDR2 FQGTGA. Trimming pared 5 bases from V and 2 bases from J, leaving 22 bases between. The chain's CDR3 is CASSQTPRTPGGNQPQHF. CDR3 in DNA: TGTGCCAGCAGCCAAACCCCCAGGACCCCGGGGGGCAATCAGCCCCAGCATTTT. Complete variable domain (other parts from reference TRBV7-3 and TRBJ1-5): GAGVSQTPSNKVTEKGKYVELRCDPISGHTALYWYRQSLGQGPEFLIYFQGTGAADDSGLPNDRFFAVRPEGSVSTLKIQRTERGDSAVYLCASSQTPRTPGGNQPQHFGDGTRLSIL.

This clonotype showed up just a few times. The gene calls are TRBV15 and TRBJ2-5; D possibly uses TRBD1 or TRBD2 (5 bases each). The CDR3 length is 14 residues. In germline, CDR1 is LNHNV, CDR2 YYDKDF (reference sequence). V lost 3 bases and J 1 base, leaving 9 bases between the germline ends. The CDR3 reads CATSRGRVQETQYF. The CDR3 DNA sequence: TGTGCCACCAGCAGGGGACGGGTCCAAGAGACCCAGTACTTC.

In its sample, this clonotype was seen a few times. The chain carries TRBV4-2 and TRBJ2-4, with TRBD2 matching over 11 bases. This CDR3 is built from 15 residues. The germline gives CDR1 LGHNA, CDR2 YNFKEQ. With V trimmed by 0 bases and J by 8 bases, 3 bases remained unmatched. The CDR3: CASSQDTSGSDIQYF. For the CDR3, the DNA is TGTGCCAGCAGCCAAGACACTAGCGGGAGTGACATTCAGTACTTC.

A few counts support this clonotype. V is TRBV10-3 and J is TRBJ2-2, with 8 bases identical to TRBD2. Germline CDR1 and CDR2: ENHRY and SYGVKD. This CDR3 spans 15 amino acids. V gave up 6 bases and J gave up 1 base; unmatched junction bases: 4. The CDR3, as DNA: TGTGCCATCAGGGGGACTAGGATGAACACCGGGGAGCTGTTTTTT. This translates into CAIRGTRMNTGELFF.

The gene calls are TRBV12-3 or TRBV12-4 and TRBJ1-1, with D unresolved. V was trimmed by 2 bases and J by 2 bases, leaving 9 bases between them. The CDR3 is 14 residues long. CDR3: CASSLRPPNTEAFF. In nucleotides, the CDR3 is TGTGCCAGCAGTTTAAGACCGCCTAACACTGAAGCTTTCTTT.

This clonotype has just a few counts. V is TRBV20-1 and J is TRBJ2-7, with TRBD2 identical over 10 bases. The V gene's germline CDR1 is DFQATT and CDR2 SNEGSKA (reference sequence). Losses at the gene ends were 2 bases for V and 7 bases for J; bases not matched to a gene: 8. There are 14 residues in the CDR3. The CDR3 nucleotides read TGCAGTGCTAGAACTCCTAGCGGGGGAAGGGAGCAGTACTTC. The encoded protein is CSARTPSGGREQYF.